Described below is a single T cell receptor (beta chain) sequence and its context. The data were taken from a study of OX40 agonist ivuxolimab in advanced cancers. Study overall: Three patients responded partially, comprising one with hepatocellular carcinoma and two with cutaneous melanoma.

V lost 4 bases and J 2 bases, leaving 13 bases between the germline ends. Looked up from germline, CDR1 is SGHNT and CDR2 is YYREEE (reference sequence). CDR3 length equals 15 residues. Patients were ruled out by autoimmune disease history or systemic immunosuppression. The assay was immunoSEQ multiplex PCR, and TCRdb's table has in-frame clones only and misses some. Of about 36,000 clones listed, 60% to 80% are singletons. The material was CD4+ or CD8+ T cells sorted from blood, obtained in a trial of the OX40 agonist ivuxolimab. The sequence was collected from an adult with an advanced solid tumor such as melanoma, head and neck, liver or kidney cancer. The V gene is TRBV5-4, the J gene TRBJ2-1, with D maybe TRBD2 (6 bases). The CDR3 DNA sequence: TGTGCCAGCAGCCCAGGGCGGGACGCCTACAATGAGCAGTTCTTC. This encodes CASSPGRDAYNEQFF.